This is a list of T cell receptor beta chains from one sample in a study of cytomegalovirus exposure and HLA in healthy donors. Sequencing used immunoSEQ multiplex PCR; TCRdb keeps in-frame clones, though not all of them. The data contain about 180,000 clones, 75% to 90% of them singletons. Sequenced: PBMCs. These receptors all stem from a girl under 18 in good health and CMV-seropositive. CDR3s include the opening cysteine and the closing phenylalanine or tryptophan. Where a row states a size, it is once, few, many or the class of an expanded clone; other rows omit it.

>TRBV2|NA|16
CASSSGQGGAKNIQYF
>TRBV18|NA|12
CASSPPGETAFF
>TRBV11-1|NA|14
CASSFTGVVGGYTF
>TRBV27|NA|15
CASSLYTGGRREQYF
>TRBV29-1|NA|16
CSALLGGPNSNQPQHF
>TRBV29-1|NA|13
CSLSGGLVEEAFF
>TRBV6-1|few|15
CASPRRHSMNTEAFF
>TRBV11-2|NA|13
CASSLTSGETQYF
>TRBV9|NA|16
CASSVRGGLDTGELFF
>TRBV29-1|NA|16
CSVQGKGKPQNTEAFF
>TRBV21-1|NA|24
CASSKARSRERFMFLGARTGELFF
>TRBV30|few|11
CASDRGLEQYF
>TRBV10-2|NA|15
CASKLLAGSFYEQYF
>TRBV15|NA|18
CATSSWSGRARYTDTQYF
>TRBV2|NA|13
CASTLAGLDEQYF
>TRBV19|few|13
CASGTSGQETQYF
>TRBV19|few|15
CASSKETANTGELFF
>TRBV30|NA|12
CAWLDSLGGYTF